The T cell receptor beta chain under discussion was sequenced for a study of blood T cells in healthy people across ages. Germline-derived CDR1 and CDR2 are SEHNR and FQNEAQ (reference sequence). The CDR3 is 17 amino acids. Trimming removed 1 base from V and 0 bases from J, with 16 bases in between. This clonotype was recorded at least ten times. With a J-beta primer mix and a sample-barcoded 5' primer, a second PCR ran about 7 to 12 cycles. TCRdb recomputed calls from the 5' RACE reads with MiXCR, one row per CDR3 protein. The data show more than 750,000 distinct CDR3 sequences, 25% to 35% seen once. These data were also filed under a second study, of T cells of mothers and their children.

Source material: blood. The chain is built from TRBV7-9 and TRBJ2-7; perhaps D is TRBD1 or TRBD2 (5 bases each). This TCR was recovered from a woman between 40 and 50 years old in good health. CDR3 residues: CASSLGGWDGGSYEQYF. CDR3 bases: TGTGCCAGCAGCTTAGGGGGCTGGGACGGAGGCTCCTACGAGCAGTACTTC.